What follows is one TCR beta chain and its context. This record belongs to a study of blood T cell repertoires in COVID-19. Looking at the study overall: Cohort 3 recovered donors had two negative PCRs, clearance, or symptom resolution. T cells, B-cell-depleted T cells, or PBMCs provided the cDNA or gDNA that served as material.

After removal of 0 bases from V and 4 bases from J, the junction contained 6 bases not matched to a gene. Germline assignment: CDR1 MNHEY and CDR2 SVGEGT. The CDR3 totals 16 residues. Generated by immunoSEQ multiplex PCR, the TCRdb table keeps only in-frame clones and is missing some. The sample has roughly 200,000 clones; 86% are singletons. The rearrangement uses TRBV6-2 or TRBV6-3 and TRBJ2-5; 9 nucleotides align to TRBD2. The clonotype was recovered from a middle-aged woman in a cohort exposed to, infected with or recovered from COVID-19 (not recorded which). The sample taken for sequencing was PBMCs or T cells enriched from blood (not recorded which). The CDR3 nucleotides read TGTGCCAGCAGTTACTCCCCTAGCGGGGTTAGAGAGACCCAGTACTTC. Its protein is CASSYSPSGVRETQYF.